This T cell receptor beta chain was sequenced in a study of blood T cell repertoires in COVID-19. Germline CDR1 and CDR2: ENHRY and SYGVKD. V lost 4 bases and J lost 7, with 14 bases in between. The CDR3 consists of 14 residues. Clones were read by immunoSEQ multiplex PCR, and TCRdb kept only the in-frame ones, dropping some. The table includes fewer than 500,000 clones, more than 75% detected once. The sample holds a few counts of this clone. The chain employs TRBV10-3 and TRBJ1-5, with D perhaps TRBD1 (6 bases). Sequencing was done on a sample of PBMCs or T cells enriched from blood (not recorded which). The source of this sequence is a woman aged 25 to 45 with acute COVID-19. CDR3 DNA: TGTGCCATCAGTGCTTACAGGGTTAGGCAGCCCCAGCATTTT. It specifies CAISAYRVRQPQHF.